This T cell receptor (beta chain) was recovered during a study of T cells in Graves' hyperthyroidism and ophthalmopathy. Germline assignment: CDR1 MDHEN and CDR2 SYDVKM. The J segment lost 4 bases and the V segment lost 9 bases, leaving 4 bases of the junction unmatched. CDR3 length: 13 amino acids. RNA transcripts provided the source from which TCR beta CDR3 regions were amplified. In the first-round RT-PCR of the TCR CDR3, the HTBI primer set was used. Each CDR3 protein gets one entry after TCRdb re-called the multiplex PCR reads with MiXCR. The sample lists 400,000 to 550,000 distinct CDR3 sequences; roughly 24% were seen once. This clonotype has a count of ten or more.

V gene TRBV28 combines with J gene TRBJ2-5; 11 bases are shared with TRBD2. This TCR was sampled from a young woman with Graves' ophthalmopathy. Sequenced input: blood. The CDR3 loop reads CASCSGRGETQYF. The CDR3 bases are TGTGCCAGTTGTAGCGGGAGGGGAGAGACCCAGTACTTC.